The 31 T cell receptor beta chains given below trace back to one sample, sequenced in a study of control samples from healthy donors and cancer patients. Using immunoSEQ multiplex PCR, the repertoire was profiled, and TCRdb retains in-frame clones only, with some absent. The repertoire holds 350,000 to 450,000 clones, with 90% as singletons. The sample taken for sequencing was PBMCs. The receptors derive from a man aged 35-49 years with head and neck cancer.

This rearrangement joins TRBV11-2 to TRBJ2-5; D call uncertain. Germline V gene sequence: CDR1 SGHAT, CDR2 FQNNGV. Trimming cost V 3 bases and J 5 bases, with 7 bases left between them. The CDR3 is 12 amino acids. CDR3 DNA sequence: TGTGCCAGCAGCTTGTCTCGGGAGACCCAGTACTTC. Translating gives CASSLSRETQYF.

The chain has TRBV7-2 and TRBJ2-2; weak D call: TRBD1 (6 bases). The CDR3 extends over 16 amino acids. V was cut by 4 bases and J by 0 bases, with 12 bases left in between. Germline CDR1 SGHTA, CDR2 FQGNSA. The CDR3 loop reads CASSSWDTANTGELFF. The CDR3 DNA sequence: TGTGCCAGCAGCTCATGGGACACTGCGAACACCGGGGAGCTGTTTTTT.

The genes are TRBV6-1 and TRBJ2-1, with TRBD2 identical over 9 bases. This CDR3 region has 15 residues. Germline V gene sequence: CDR1 MNHNS, CDR2 SASEGT. V shed 2 bases and J 9 bases; nucleotides not matched to a gene: 8. CDR3 region: CASSELAGVAGEQFF. The CDR3 nucleotides read TGTGCCAGCAGTGAATTAGCGGGAGTTGCCGGTGAGCAGTTCTTC.

V usage is TRBV29-1 and J usage is TRBJ2-7; D remains ambiguous. The germline V and J ends were trimmed by 0 bases and 5 bases, with 5 bases remaining between them. Germline V gene data show CDR1 as SQVTM and CDR2 as ANQGSEA. This CDR3 region has 11 residues. Here the CDR3 reads CSVEERHEQYF. Here the CDR3 DNA reads TGCAGCGTTGAAGAAAGGCACGAGCAGTACTTC.

This rearrangement joins TRBV19 to TRBJ1-3; D gene ambiguous. With 7 bases removed from V and 4 bases from J, the gap between germline ends came to 11 bases. The CDR3 extends over 13 amino acids. CDR1 and CDR2 from the germline V gene are LNHDA and SQIVND (reference sequence). CDR3 DNA sequence: TGTGCCAGTACCCTGGGCCCCGGAAACACCATATATTTT. It encodes CASTLGPGNTIYF.

The genes are TRBV7-9 and TRBJ2-7, with D perhaps TRBD1 (5 bases). The ends were cut back, 6 bases at V and 6 bases at J, with 21 bases in the middle. This CDR3 comprises 15 residues. Germline-derived CDR1 and CDR2 are SEHNR and FQNEAQ (reference sequence). The CDR3 sequence is CASSTQGLRRPEQYF. The CDR3 nucleotides are TGTGCCAGCAGTACCCAGGGCCTCCGAAGGCCCGAGCAGTACTTC. Drawing the rest from reference TRBV7-9 and TRBJ2-7, the complete variable domain is DTGVSQNPRHKITKRGQNVTFRCDPISEHNRLYWYRQTLGQGPEFLTYFQNEAQLEKSRLLSDRFSAERPKGSFSTLEIQRTEQGDSAMYLCASSTQGLRRPEQYFGPGTRLTVT.

The CDR3 bases are TGTGCCAGCAGTTTTGTGACAGGGGGAAGAGACTATGGCTACACCTTC. Its protein is CASSFVTGGRDYGYTF. The chain is built from TRBV28 and TRBJ1-2, with 9 bases aligning to TRBD1. The CDR3 is 16 amino acids. V lost 3 bases and J lost 3; bases outside the gene matches: 8. Germline values: CDR1 MDHEN, CDR2 SYDVKM.

The chain joins TRBV28 to TRBJ2-1, with TRBD2 matching 9 bases. The ends lost 5 bases at V and 5 bases at J; junction bases unmatched: 4. Germline V gene data show CDR1 as MDHEN and CDR2 as SYDVKM. The CDR3 is 14 amino acids. The CDR3 nucleotides are TGTGCCAGCAGTGACAGCGGGGGGAACAATGAGCAGTTCTTC. Protein: CASSDSGGNNEQFF.

The chain employs TRBV5-1 and TRBJ2-2, with 9 bases lining up with TRBD1. CDR3 length: 18 residues. V gave up 0 bases and J gave up 5 bases; unmatched junction bases: 11. Germline V gene sequence: CDR1 SGHRS, CDR2 YFSETQ. The CDR3 here is CASSLALPGQGNTGELFF. The CDR3 DNA sequence: TGCGCCAGCAGCTTGGCACTACCGGGACAGGGTAATACCGGGGAGCTGTTTTTT.

The chain couples TRBV29-1 to TRBJ1-3; 7 bases line up with TRBD1. This CDR3 spans 13 amino acids. J lost 3 bases, V lost 5 bases, and 4 bases had no gene match. Germline V gene data show CDR1 as SQVTM and CDR2 as ANQGSEA. DNA of the CDR3: TGCAGCGTTCGACAGGGTGGTGGAAACACCATATATTTT. It encodes CSVRQGGGNTIYF.

In its sample, this clone was seen a few times. This chain uses TRBV5-8 with TRBJ1-2, with TRBD1 as a possible D gene (5 bases). The CDR3 is 15 residues long. With 6 bases removed from V and 7 bases from J, the gap between germline ends came to 22 bases. Per the germline V gene, CDR1 is SGHTS and CDR2 is YDEGEE. For the CDR3, the DNA is TGTGCCAGCACATCAGCTTTGTGGGGCGCAAGTGGCTACACCTTC. Its protein product is CASTSALWGASGYTF.

This chain links TRBV7-9 with TRBJ2-7, with D unclear. Trimming took 5 bases from V and 2 from J, leaving 10 bases between them. Germline assignment: CDR1 SEHNR and CDR2 FQNEAQ (reference sequence). The CDR3 contains 13 residues. Here the CDR3 DNA reads TGTGCCAGCAGCCCCGAGAATACCTACGAGCAGTACTTC. This codes for CASSPENTYEQYF.

The chain uses TRBV7-2 and TRBJ2-7, with TRBD1 matching over 9 bases. The CDR3 spans 13 residues. Trimming cost V 3 bases and J 6 bases; bases outside gene matches: 3. Per the germline V gene, CDR1 is SGHTA and CDR2 is FQGNSA. The CDR3 nucleotides read TGTGCCAGCAGCTTGACAGGGGGTATCGAGCAGTACTTC. This translates into CASSLTGGIEQYF. The full variable domain, its missing parts supplied by reference TRBV7-2 and TRBJ2-7, is GAGVSQSPSNKVTEKGKDVELRCDPISGHTALYWYRQSLGQGLEFLIYFQGNSAPDKSGLPSDRFSAERTGGSVSTLTIQRTQQEDSAVYLCASSLTGGIEQYFGPGTRLTVT.

V is TRBV29-1 and J is TRBJ2-1; D unresolved. CDR1 is SQVTM, CDR2 ANQGSEA, per germline. The V gene lost 7 bases and the J gene lost 5 bases, with 9 bases spanning the gap. The CDR3 runs 11 residues. CDR3 amino acids: CSDVDDNEQFF. The CDR3 nucleotides read TGCAGCGATGTAGACGACAATGAGCAGTTCTTC.

The chain carries TRBV5-6 and TRBJ1-5; TRBD1 might be the D (5 bases). The CDR3 has 15 amino acids. CDR1 and CDR2 (germline): SGHDT, YYEEEE. The V gene lost 2 bases and the J gene lost 3 bases, with 12 bases spanning the gap. Here the CDR3 DNA reads TGTGCCAGCAGCTTACGGGGGTTATTCAATCAGCCCCAGCATTTT. As protein: CASSLRGLFNQPQHF.

This clone is a singleton in its sample. The gene calls are TRBV6-1 and TRBJ1-4; D is unresolved. The V end lost 2 bases, the J end lost 6 bases, and 13 bases lay between the germline ends. The germline CDR1 and CDR2 sequences are MNHNS and SASEGT. The CDR3 runs 15 residues. CDR3 DNA: TGTGCCAGCAGTGAACGGCCCCGAAGTTATGAAAAACTGTTTTTT. As protein: CASSERPRSYEKLFF.

The rearrangement joins TRBV5-1 to TRBJ2-7, with TRBD1 matching 8 bases. After removal of 7 bases from V and 6 bases from J, the junction contained 6 bases not matched to a gene. CDR1 SGHRS and CDR2 YFSETQ come from the germline V gene. The CDR3 sequence is 12 residues long. CDR3 coding DNA: TGCGCCAGCTCTGGACAGGGAGGCGAGCAGTACTTC. Protein: CASSGQGGEQYF.

This chain joins TRBV9 and TRBJ1-2; D unclear. Per germline, CDR1 SGDLS and CDR2 YYNGEE. The CDR3 runs 16 residues. Trimming left V 3 bases short and J 5 bases short, with 20 bases between. The CDR3, as DNA: TGTGCCAGCAGCGCCCGACACCTTAGCCCTTATTATGGCTACACCTTC. This sequence encodes CASSARHLSPYYGYTF.

The chain links TRBV4-1 to TRBJ2-4; no reliable D call. Germline V lookup: CDR1 MGHRA, CDR2 YSYEKL. The CDR3 totals 15 residues. The germline V and J ends were trimmed by 4 bases and 6 bases, with 16 bases remaining between them. Written as DNA, the CDR3 is TGCGCCAGCAGCCCGGTCAACATTGGACCAAACATTCAGTACTTC. Its protein product is CASSPVNIGPNIQYF.

The chain employs TRBV3-1 (or the pseudogene TRBV3-2) and TRBJ1-1; the D gene is possibly TRBD1 (6 bases). Germline values: CDR1 LGHDT, CDR2 YNNKEL (reference sequence). The CDR3 is 13 amino acids. V lost 3 bases and J 6 bases, leaving 11 bases between the germline ends. This chain's CDR3 is CASSHRGGAEAFF. The CDR3 DNA sequence: TGTGCCAGCAGCCACAGGGGTGGGGCTGAAGCTTTCTTT.

This rearrangement joins TRBV5-1 to TRBJ2-7, with D possibly matching TRBD1 (5 bases). Deletions cut 5 bases from V and 1 base from J, with 13 bases between. Germline CDR1 and CDR2: SGHRS and YFSETQ. The CDR3 length is 14 residues. The CDR3 sequence is CASSNRLNSYEQYF. The CDR3 DNA reads TGCGCCAGCAGTAACAGGCTAAATTCCTACGAGCAGTACTTC.

This clone appeared once. The V and J genes are TRBV15 and TRBJ2-5; D is uncertain. V was pared by 1 base and J by 2 bases, with 8 bases between. This CDR3 region has 14 residues. Germline assignment: CDR1 LNHNV and CDR2 YYDKDF (reference sequence). The CDR3 here is CATSRAPIQETQYF. The CDR3, as DNA: TGTGCCACCAGCAGAGCCCCAATTCAAGAGACCCAGTACTTC.

The chain has TRBV5-4 and TRBJ2-7; D is unclear. Trimming shortened V by 0 bases and J by 3 bases, and 10 bases separated the two germline ends. CDR3 size: 14 residues. Germline V gives CDR1 SGHNT, CDR2 YYREEE (reference sequence). The CDR3: CASSLEQNSYEQYF. For the CDR3, the DNA is TGTGCCAGCAGCTTGGAACAGAACAGCTACGAGCAGTACTTC.

This chain links TRBV27 with TRBJ1-1, with D perhaps TRBD1 (5 bases). Germline V gene data show CDR1 as MNHEY and CDR2 as SMNVEV (reference sequence). The CDR3 is 15 amino acids. V was trimmed by 5 bases and J by 1 base, leaving 14 bases between them. The CDR3 nucleotides read TGTGCCAGCAGTGCGCGGGACGGGAGGAACACTGAAGCTTTCTTT. Translating it yields CASSARDGRNTEAFF.

The rearrangement links TRBV5-1 to TRBJ1-2; TRBD1 is a possible D gene (5 bases). Germline CDR1 and CDR2: SGHRS and YFSETQ. With 0 bases removed from V and 4 bases from J, the gap between germline ends came to 10 bases. This CDR3 region has 14 residues. The CDR3 loop is CASSLDSGGYGYTF. The CDR3 DNA reads as TGCGCCAGCAGCTTGGATTCGGGGGGCTATGGCTACACCTTC.

The chain recombines TRBV10-1 with TRBJ2-3; maybe TRBD2 (6 bases). This CDR3 is built from 14 residues. Germline V lookup: CDR1 WNHNN, CDR2 SYGVQD (reference sequence). Trimming cost V 3 bases and J 2 bases, with 9 bases left between them. CDR3 residues: CASSDGRTTDTQYF. The CDR3 nucleotides read TGCGCCAGCAGTGACGGGAGAACCACAGATACGCAGTATTTT.

V usage is TRBV6-2 or TRBV6-3 and J usage is TRBJ1-2; D might be TRBD1 (5 bases). Germline-derived CDR1 and CDR2 are MNHEY and SVGEGT. The CDR3 covers 14 residues. The V end lost 5 bases, the J end lost 8 bases, and 18 bases lay between the germline ends. The DNA for the CDR3 is TGTGCCAGCAGTAAACCCCACAGGACGGACGGCTACACCTTC. Amino acid sequence: CASSKPHRTDGYTF.

This clone was detected once. The chain is built from TRBV9 and TRBJ2-2; TRBD2 is a possible D gene (6 bases). The CDR3 has 15 amino acids. The germline CDR1 and CDR2 sequences are SGDLS and YYNGEE. The V and J ends lost 7 bases and 3 bases respectively, with 16 bases between them. The CDR3 protein is CASRTGRDYTGELFF. CDR3 nucleotides: TGTGCCAGCCGGACGGGAAGGGACTACACCGGGGAGCTGTTTTTT.

The chain joins TRBV2 to TRBJ1-1; D remains unclear. Per the germline V gene, CDR1 is SNHLY and CDR2 is FYNNEI. V gave up 5 bases and J gave up 0 bases, with 10 bases separating them. The CDR3 has 14 amino acids. CDR3 protein: CASSLTRMNTEAFF. In DNA form, the CDR3 reads TGTGCCAGCAGTCTGACAAGGATGAACACTGAAGCTTTCTTT.

The CDR3 nucleotides read TGTGCCAGCAGTACGGGACAGAGCTACGAGCAGTACTTC. It translates to CASSTGQSYEQYF. This sequence joins TRBV27 and TRBJ2-7; 7 bases map to TRBD1. Per germline, CDR1 MNHEY and CDR2 SMNVEV (reference sequence). CDR3 size: 13 residues. The trim removed 5 bases at V and 3 bases at J, leaving 4 bases unmatched.

The chain employs TRBV27 and TRBJ1-2, with 9 nucleotides matching TRBD1. Trimming took 2 bases from V and 8 from J; bases not matched to a gene: 12. Looked up from germline, CDR1 is MNHEY and CDR2 is SMNVEV (reference sequence). CDR3 length equals 16 residues. As DNA, the CDR3 is TGTGCCAGCAGTTTAAGTTACAGGGGGCTGCCCTGGGGCTACACCTTC. Translating gives CASSLSYRGLPWGYTF.